Listed here are 15 T cell receptor beta chains from one sample, sequenced in a study of blood T cell repertoires in COVID-19. The protocol was immunoSEQ multiplex PCR, while the TCRdb copy is restricted to in-frame clones and leaves out a portion. The data hold approximately 65,000 clones, with roughly three quarters observed a single time. Sequenced sample: peripheral blood. These TCRs come from an elderly woman with active or convalescent COVID-19.

This clone came up a few times. V and J are TRBV5-1 and TRBJ1-2; TRBD1 matches at 10 bases. The CDR3 extends over 15 amino acids. V was clipped by 8 bases and J by 4 bases; unmatched bases: 11. Germline CDR1 reads SGHRS; CDR2 reads YFSETQ. The DNA for the CDR3 is TGCGCCAGATTGTCCGGGACAGGGGTATCCTATGGCTACACCTTC. Translating gives CARLSGTGVSYGYTF.

The DNA of the CDR3 is TGTGCCAGCAGCTTAGCGGGGGGGGCGATCGGGGAGCTGTTTTTT. Protein: CASSLAGGAIGELFF. This chain connects TRBV11-2 to TRBJ2-2, with 8 bases lining up with TRBD2. Trimming cost V 1 base and J 7 bases; bases outside gene matches: 5. There are 15 residues in the CDR3. Germline values: CDR1 SGHAT, CDR2 FQNNGV.

The genes are TRBV5-4 and TRBJ2-7; D unresolved. Germline V lookup: CDR1 SGHNT, CDR2 YYREEE (reference sequence). The germline V and J ends were trimmed by 1 base and 2 bases, with 10 bases remaining between them. The CDR3 consists of 14 residues. This chain's CDR3 is CASSLRVDPYEQYF. Written as DNA, the CDR3 is TGTGCCAGCAGCTTGCGGGTTGACCCCTACGAGCAGTACTTC.

DNA for the CDR3: TGTGCCAGTAGTACCGGGACTATCTATGGCTACACCTTC. Translated, it gives CASSTGTIYGYTF. The chain employs TRBV19 and TRBJ1-2, with TRBD1 as a possible D gene (5 bases). V dropped 4 bases and J dropped 4 bases, with 10 bases sitting between them. Germline CDR1 and CDR2: LNHDA and SQIVND (reference sequence). This CDR3 has 13 amino acids.

CDR3 sequence (DNA): TGCAGCGTTGCGGGGACAGGGGGCCCGACAGATACGCAGTATTTT. As protein: CSVAGTGGPTDTQYF. The chain is built from TRBV29-1 and TRBJ2-3; 12 bases are a match to TRBD1. CDR1 is SQVTM, CDR2 ANQGSEA, per germline. The CDR3 totals 15 residues. Trimming took 4 bases from V and 3 from J; bases not matched to a gene: 5.

The chain links TRBV5-1 to TRBJ2-3; the D gene is possibly TRBD1 (6 bases). Trimming removed 3 bases from V and 2 bases from J, with 10 bases in between. The CDR3 loop spans 14 amino acids. Looked up from germline, CDR1 is SGHRS and CDR2 is YFSETQ. CDR3 sequence (DNA): TGCGCCAGCAGCTCAGGGGTTTACACAGATACGCAGTATTTT. Translation: CASSSGVYTDTQYF.

The V gene is TRBV19, the J gene TRBJ1-2, with D maybe TRBD1 (5 bases). CDR1 is LNHDA and CDR2 is SQIVND in the germline V gene (reference sequence). V was cut by 1 base and J by 7 bases, with 16 bases left in between. CDR3 length equals 15 residues. CDR3 coding DNA: TGTGCCAGTAGTATAGGGCCAGGGCCGGTCGGTGGCTACACCTTC. As protein: CASSIGPGPVGGYTF.

This clone was detected only a few times. The chain links TRBV18 to TRBJ1-3, with 7 positions matching TRBD1. Germline V gene data show CDR1 as KGHSH and CDR2 as LQKENI. There are 16 residues in the CDR3. V shed 6 bases, J shed 1 base, and the junction held 9 bases outside the gene matches. The DNA for the CDR3 is TGTGCCAGCTCGCCGCGACAGGGCCGGTCTGGAAACACCATATATTTT. Encoded protein: CASSPRQGRSGNTIYF.

The chain couples TRBV2 to TRBJ2-3; perhaps TRBD2 as D (5 bases). V lost 1 base, J lost 0 bases, and 8 bases lay in between. The CDR3 runs to 15 residues. Germline CDR1 and CDR2: SNHLY and FYNNEI. The CDR3 DNA follows: TGTGCCAGCAGTGAAGGGACTCCAAGCACAGATACGCAGTATTTT. Translation gives CASSEGTPSTDTQYF.

DNA of the CDR3: TGTGCCAGCAGCCAAGACTCAACCGGGGGGGACGACACAGATACGCAGTATTTT. This sequence encodes CASSQDSTGGDDTDTQYF. The chain uses TRBV4-2 and TRBJ2-3; TRBD2 matches 8 bases. The CDR3 covers 18 residues. The V and J ends lost 0 bases and 2 bases, in that order; junction bases with no gene match: 10. CDR1 is LGHNA, CDR2 YNFKEQ, per germline.

V usage is TRBV11-2 and J usage is TRBJ1-1; D gene ambiguous. The V gene lost 1 base and the J gene lost 6 bases, with 3 bases spanning the gap. CDR1 is SGHAT, CDR2 FQNNGV, per germline. CDR3 length: 11 amino acids. CDR3 nucleotides: TGTGCCAGCAGCTTAGCATCTGAAGCTTTCTTT. This encodes CASSLASEAFF.

This chain uses TRBV6-1 with TRBJ1-5; D unclear. V shed 2 bases and J shed 6 bases, with 14 bases lying between them. In germline, CDR1 is MNHNS, CDR2 SASEGT. CDR3 size: 15 residues. As DNA, the CDR3 is TGTGCCAGCAGTGAACTAAGCACCTCTCTTCAGCCCCAGCATTTT. Residues: CASSELSTSLQPQHF.

The V and J genes are TRBV6-1 and TRBJ1-1, with D unresolved. V was trimmed by 2 bases and J by 11 bases, leaving 12 bases between them. The V gene's germline CDR1 is MNHNS and CDR2 SASEGT. CDR3 length equals 12 residues. In DNA form, the CDR3 reads TGTGCCAGCAGTGAATCGGTCCTGTGGGCTTTCTTT. Encoded protein: CASSESVLWAFF.

In nucleotides, the CDR3 is TGTGCCAGCAGTGAAATTGTTTTCACAGGGGGTGTCCATGGCTACACCTTC. It encodes CASSEIVFTGGVHGYTF. The chain uses TRBV2 and TRBJ1-2, with TRBD1 matching 8 bases. The germline V gene encodes CDR1 SNHLY and CDR2 FYNNEI. The ends lost 2 bases at V and 6 bases at J; junction bases unmatched: 14. The CDR3 loop spans 17 amino acids.

The chain carries TRBV30 and TRBJ1-4, with TRBD1 identical over 10 bases. V lost 5 bases to trimming and J lost 7 bases; unmatched junction nucleotides: 10. This CDR3 is 15 amino acids long. Germline-derived CDR1 and CDR2 are GTSNPN and SVGIG (reference sequence). The CDR3 reads CAWSRGGQGSEKLFF. The DNA of the CDR3 is TGTGCCTGGTCTAGGGGGGGACAGGGGAGTGAAAAACTGTTTTTT.